The 23 T cell receptor beta chains below were found in one sample sequenced in a study of OX40 agonist ivuxolimab in advanced cancers. Data came from immunoSEQ multiplex PCR; TCRdb stores just in-frame clones and leaves some out. The sample shows 73,000 or so clones, 70% to 90% of them seen only once. Sequences were derived from CD4+ or CD8+ T cells sorted from blood, sampled in a trial of the OX40 agonist ivuxolimab. Receptors were obtained from an adult with an advanced solid tumor such as melanoma, head and neck, liver or kidney cancer.

This clone has only one observation. The rearrangement joins TRBV6-5 to TRBJ1-1; no clear D. Trimming cost V 0 bases and J 5 bases, with 7 bases left between them. Germline V gives CDR1 MNHEY, CDR2 SVGAGI. The CDR3 contains 13 residues. The CDR3 protein is CASSYSRGTEAFF. The CDR3 bases are TGTGCCAGCAGTTACTCTCGGGGAACTGAAGCTTTCTTT.

This chain uses TRBV6-1 with TRBJ1-1; no definite D call. This CDR3 is 14 amino acids long. Germline CDR1 and CDR2: MNHNS and SASEGT. Trimming pared 0 bases from V and 2 bases from J, leaving 7 bases between. The CDR3, as DNA: TGTGCCAGCAGTGAAGCGGGCGGAAACACTGAAGCTTTCTTT. This encodes CASSEAGGNTEAFF.

This chain connects TRBV19 to TRBJ2-4; D unclear. Germline V lookup: CDR1 LNHDA, CDR2 SQIVND (reference sequence). V was cut by 11 bases and J by 5 bases, with 16 bases left in between. CDR3 length equals 13 residues. The CDR3 bases are TGTGCCTCCTCTCCGGACGCACAAAACATTCAGTACTTC. As protein: CASSPDAQNIQYF.

This chain links TRBV5-3 with TRBJ2-2, with unresolved D. TRBV5-3 is an ORF, and what it does is uncertain. CDR3 length: 19 amino acids. V was clipped by 3 bases and J by 3 bases, with 24 bases between them. CDR3 in amino acids: CARSSPFLCRCYDTGELFF. For the CDR3, the DNA is TGTGCCAGAAGCTCGCCCTTTCTCTGTCGCTGCTATGACACCGGGGAGCTGTTTTTT.

V gene TRBV7-2 combines with J gene TRBJ2-3; TRBD2 aligns across 7 bases. This CDR3 contains 14 residues. V gave up 5 bases and J gave up 4 bases; unmatched junction bases: 6. The germline CDR1 and CDR2 sequences are SGHTA and FQGNSA. This CDR3 reads CASSPGTISDTQYF. The DNA of the CDR3 is TGTGCCAGCAGCCCGGGGACTATTTCAGATACGCAGTATTTT.

This clone was seen more than once but under ten times. The chain recombines TRBV5-1 with TRBJ2-5; 8 bases are a match to TRBD1. From germline, CDR1 is SGHRS and CDR2 YFSETQ. This CDR3 region has 14 residues. Losses at the gene ends were 4 bases for V and 4 bases for J; bases not matched to a gene: 6. This CDR3 is CASSPGGAGETQYF. DNA of the CDR3: TGCGCCAGCAGCCCAGGGGGCGCGGGAGAGACCCAGTACTTC.

The CDR3 nucleotides read TGTGCCAGCAGCTTAGGCCCAGGGGTCAATGAAAAACTGTTTTTT. This gives the protein CASSLGPGVNEKLFF. The chain employs TRBV7-9 and TRBJ1-4; D may be TRBD1 (6 bases). CDR1 SEHNR and CDR2 FQNEAQ come from the germline V gene (reference sequence). V lost 1 base, J lost 5 bases, and 11 bases lay in between. The CDR3 runs to 15 residues.

V is TRBV19 and J is TRBJ1-1; TRBD1 aligns across 7 bases. The V and J ends lost 5 bases and 4 bases, in that order; junction bases with no gene match: 10. The CDR3 contains 15 residues. CDR1 is LNHDA and CDR2 is SQIVND in the germline V gene (reference sequence). The CDR3, as DNA: TGTGCCAGTAGTGTCCGACAGGGTCTCGGCACTGAAGCTTTCTTT. As protein: CASSVRQGLGTEAFF.

The genes are TRBV11-2 and TRBJ2-2; 10 nucleotides match TRBD2. The length of the CDR3 is 17 residues. Germline lookup yields CDR1 SGHAT and CDR2 FQNNGV. V shed 3 bases and J 2 bases; nucleotides not matched to a gene: 6. CDR3: CASSLWASGGNTGELFF. Here the CDR3 DNA reads TGTGCCAGCAGCTTGTGGGCTAGCGGGGGCAACACCGGGGAGCTGTTTTTT.

This clone was observed a single time. The chain couples TRBV15 to TRBJ1-4; D ambiguous. The CDR3 extends over 13 amino acids. Germline V gene lookup returns CDR1 LNHNV and CDR2 YYDKDF (reference sequence). V was trimmed by 0 bases and J by 9 bases, leaving 8 bases between them. CDR3 coding DNA: TGTGCCACCAGCAGAGAGGTCGGGAAAAAACTGTTTTTT. It encodes CATSREVGKKLFF. The full variable domain, with the rest looked up from reference TRBV15 and TRBJ1-4, is DAMVIQNPRYQVTQFGKPVTLSCSQTLNHNVMYWYQQKSSQAPKLLFHYYDKDFNNEADTPDNFQSRRPNTSFCFLDIRSPGLGDTAMYLCATSREVGKKLFFGSGTQLSVL.

The chain combines TRBV5-4 with TRBJ2-5; perhaps TRBD1 as D (8 bases). The CDR3 spans 15 residues. Between the trimmed V and J ends, which lost 4 bases and 5 bases, there was a span of 18 bases. CDR1 is SGHNT, CDR2 YYREEE, per germline (reference sequence). CDR3 residues: CASSGQGPGGETQYF. As DNA, the CDR3 is TGTGCCAGCAGCGGACAGGGTCCCGGGGGGGAGACCCAGTACTTC.

The V gene is TRBV7-2, the J gene TRBJ2-7, with 11 bases matching TRBD2. V shed 5 bases and J 4 bases; nucleotides not matched to a gene: 10. Germline V CDR1 and CDR2: SGHTA, FQGNSA. The CDR3 is made up of 16 amino acids. DNA for the CDR3: TGTGCCAGCAGCCGGACTAGCGGGCGGATTTCATACGAGCAGTACTTC. It encodes CASSRTSGRISYEQYF.

V and J are TRBV6-1 and TRBJ1-2; 8 positions match TRBD1. V was clipped by 8 bases and J by 2 bases; unmatched bases: 10. The CDR3 contains 15 residues. Germline loops: CDR1 MNHNS, CDR2 SASEGT. The CDR3 nucleotides read TGTGCCAGCGGTGGACAGGGTTTCTCCAACTATGGCTACACCTTC. It translates to CASGGQGFSNYGYTF.

This chain connects TRBV18 to TRBJ1-1; 11 bases line up with TRBD1. This CDR3 has 16 residues. V was pared by 2 bases and J by 1 base, with 3 bases of the junction left unmatched. Germline CDR1 is KGHSH and CDR2 is LQKENI. CDR3 amino acids: CASSPGTGGSNTEAFF. CDR3 nucleotide sequence: TGTGCCAGCTCACCAGGGACAGGGGGTTCGAACACTGAAGCTTTCTTT.

The chain uses TRBV9 and TRBJ1-1, with D hard to call. The V end was cut by 4 bases, the J end by 4 bases, with 14 bases between. The CDR3 extends over 14 amino acids. The germline CDR1 and CDR2 sequences are SGDLS and YYNGEE. CDR3 in DNA: TGTGCCAGCAGCTCTCTGACGGAGGGCACTGAAGCTTTCTTT. Translating gives CASSSLTEGTEAFF.

CDR3 DNA: TGTGCCAGCAGTAATTTAGGGCCAAACGAGCAGTACTTC. This encodes CASSNLGPNEQYF. The chain recombines TRBV6-5 with TRBJ2-7; D not certain. Trimming took 5 bases from V and 5 from J, leaving 13 bases between them. The CDR3 runs 13 residues. Germline CDR1 MNHEY, CDR2 SVGAGI.

The chain has TRBV6-1 and TRBJ2-7; 10 nucleotides agree with TRBD1. Germline trimming cut 5 bases from V and 6 bases from J; bases unmatched to any gene: 7. The CDR3 loop spans 14 amino acids. The germline gives CDR1 MNHNS, CDR2 SASEGT. CDR3 in amino acids: CASSTTGQGIEQYF. CDR3 nucleotides: TGTGCCAGCAGTACGACGGGACAGGGGATCGAGCAGTACTTC.

J is TRBJ1-3 and V is TRBV10-3; 11 bases fit TRBD1. Looked up from germline, CDR1 is ENHRY and CDR2 is SYGVKD. Unmatched junction bases numbered 9, after V lost 10 bases and J lost 4 bases. The CDR3 sequence is 15 residues long. In DNA form, the CDR3 reads TGTGCCACCCGGCCCCGGGACAGGGGGGGAAACACCATATATTTT. This translates into CATRPRDRGGNTIYF.

This chain links TRBV6-5 with TRBJ2-4; 9 bases are a match to TRBD1. With V trimmed by 5 bases and J by 2 bases, 1 base remained unmatched. The germline V gene encodes CDR1 MNHEY and CDR2 SVGAGI. This CDR3 is 14 amino acids long. CDR3 sequence (DNA): TGTGCCAGCAGTGACAGGGGGTCCAAAAACATTCAGTACTTC. Amino acid sequence: CASSDRGSKNIQYF.

This clone was observed a few times. V is TRBV29-1 and J is TRBJ2-1, with TRBD2 matching over 13 bases. The CDR3 contains 13 residues. CDR1 is SQVTM, CDR2 ANQGSEA, per germline. The J segment lost 10 bases and the V segment lost 6 bases, leaving 6 bases of the junction unmatched. The CDR3 loop is CSVGTSGVREQFF. The CDR3 DNA reads TGCAGCGTCGGGACTAGCGGGGTTCGCGAGCAGTTCTTC.

The chain combines TRBV13 with TRBJ2-7; 11 nucleotides match TRBD1. The CDR3 spans 15 residues. Germline assignment: CDR1 PRHDT and CDR2 FYEKMQ (reference sequence). The J segment lost 1 base and the V segment lost 4 bases, leaving 3 bases of the junction unmatched. The CDR3 here is CASSSRDRGSYEQYF. CDR3 nucleotide sequence: TGTGCCAGCAGCTCCCGGGACAGGGGGTCCTACGAGCAGTACTTC.

This clone has only one observation. The chain employs TRBV18 and TRBJ1-2; D perhaps matches TRBD1 (5 bases). This CDR3 has 14 amino acids. The germline V gene has CDR1 KGHSH and CDR2 LQKENI. Trimming took 5 bases from V and 3 from J, leaving 13 bases between them. The CDR3 coding sequence is TGTGCCAGCTCATTCTCCGGGACGGACTATGGCTACACCTTC. Protein sequence: CASSFSGTDYGYTF.

The sample holds one count of this clone. The chain uses TRBV11-2 and TRBJ2-3; 7 nucleotides line up with TRBD2. Looked up from germline, CDR1 is SGHAT and CDR2 is FQNNGV. The J segment lost 0 bases and the V segment lost 1 base, leaving 10 bases of the junction unmatched. The CDR3 has 18 amino acids. In DNA, the CDR3 is TGTGCCAGCAGCTTAGGCCCCCGGGCAGCGGGGAGCACAGATACGCAGTATTTT. It translates to CASSLGPRAAGSTDTQYF.